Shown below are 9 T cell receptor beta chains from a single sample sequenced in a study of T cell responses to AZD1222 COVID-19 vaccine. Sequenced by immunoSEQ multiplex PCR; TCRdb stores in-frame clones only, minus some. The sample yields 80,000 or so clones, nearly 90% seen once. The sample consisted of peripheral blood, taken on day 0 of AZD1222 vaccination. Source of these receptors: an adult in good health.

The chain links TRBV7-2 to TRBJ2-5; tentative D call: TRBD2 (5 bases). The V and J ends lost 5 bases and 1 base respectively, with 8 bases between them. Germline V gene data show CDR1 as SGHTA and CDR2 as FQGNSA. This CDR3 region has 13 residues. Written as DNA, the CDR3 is TGTGCCAGCAGCCGAGGGTCCCAAGAGACCCAGTACTTC. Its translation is CASSRGSQETQYF.

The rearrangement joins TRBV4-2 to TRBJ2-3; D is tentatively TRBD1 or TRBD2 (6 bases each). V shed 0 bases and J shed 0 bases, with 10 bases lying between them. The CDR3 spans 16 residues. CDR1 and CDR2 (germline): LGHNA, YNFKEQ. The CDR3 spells CASSQDRGASTDTQYF. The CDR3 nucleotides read TGTGCCAGCAGCCAAGATAGGGGGGCTAGCACAGATACGCAGTATTTT.

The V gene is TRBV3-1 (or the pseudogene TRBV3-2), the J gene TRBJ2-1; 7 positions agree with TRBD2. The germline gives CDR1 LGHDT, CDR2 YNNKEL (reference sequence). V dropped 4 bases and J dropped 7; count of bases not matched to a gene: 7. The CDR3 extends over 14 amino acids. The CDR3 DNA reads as TGTGCCAGCAGCCGAAGGGAGGGGCGGAATGAGCAGTTCTTC. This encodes CASSRREGRNEQFF.

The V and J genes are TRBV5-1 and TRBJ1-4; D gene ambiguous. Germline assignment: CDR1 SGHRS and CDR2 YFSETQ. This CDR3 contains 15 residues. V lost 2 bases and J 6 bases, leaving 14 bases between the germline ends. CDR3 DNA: TGCGCCAGCAGCTTCCAGCCCGGGGTGGATGAAAAACTGTTTTTT. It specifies CASSFQPGVDEKLFF.

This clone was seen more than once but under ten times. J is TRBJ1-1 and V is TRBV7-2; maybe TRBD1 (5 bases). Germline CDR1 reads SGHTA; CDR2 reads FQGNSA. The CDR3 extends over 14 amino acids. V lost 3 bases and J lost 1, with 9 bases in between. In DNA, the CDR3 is TGTGCCAGCAGCTTCCAGGGCGGGAACACTGAAGCTTTCTTT. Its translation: CASSFQGGNTEAFF.

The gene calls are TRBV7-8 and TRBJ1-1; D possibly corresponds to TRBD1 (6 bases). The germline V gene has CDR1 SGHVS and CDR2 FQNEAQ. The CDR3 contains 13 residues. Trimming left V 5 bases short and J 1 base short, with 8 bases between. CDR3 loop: CASSQGTNTEAFF. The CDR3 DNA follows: TGTGCCAGCAGCCAGGGGACGAACACTGAAGCTTTCTTT.

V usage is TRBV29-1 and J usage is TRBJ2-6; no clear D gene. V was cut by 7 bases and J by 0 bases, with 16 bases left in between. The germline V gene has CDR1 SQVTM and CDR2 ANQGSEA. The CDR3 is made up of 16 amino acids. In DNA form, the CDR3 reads TGCAGCGCCCTCATCCCAGGCAGCTCTGGGGCCAACGTCCTGACTTTC. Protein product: CSALIPGSSGANVLTF.

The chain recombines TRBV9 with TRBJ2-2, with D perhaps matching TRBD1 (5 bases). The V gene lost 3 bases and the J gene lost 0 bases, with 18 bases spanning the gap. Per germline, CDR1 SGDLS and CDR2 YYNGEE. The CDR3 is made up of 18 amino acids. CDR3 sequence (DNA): TGTGCCAGCAGCGGACCCCAAGGGGAAGGATCGAACACCGGGGAGCTGTTTTTT. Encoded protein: CASSGPQGEGSNTGELFF. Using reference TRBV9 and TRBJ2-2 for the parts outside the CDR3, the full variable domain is DSGVTQTPKHLITATGQRVTLRCSPRSGDLSVYWYQQSLDQGLQFLIQYYNGEERAKGNILERFSAQQFPDLHSELNLSSLELGDSALYFCASSGPQGEGSNTGELFFGEGSRLTVL.

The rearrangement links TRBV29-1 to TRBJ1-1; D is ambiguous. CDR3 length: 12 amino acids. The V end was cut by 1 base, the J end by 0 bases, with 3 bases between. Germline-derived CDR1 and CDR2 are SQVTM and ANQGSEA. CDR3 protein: CSVEGMNTEAFF. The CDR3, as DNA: TGCAGCGTTGAAGGCATGAACACTGAAGCTTTCTTT. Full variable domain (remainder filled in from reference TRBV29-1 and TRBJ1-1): SAVISQKPSRDICQRGTSLTIQCQVDSQVTMMFWYRQQPGQSLTLIATANQGSEATYESGFVIDKFPISRPNLTFSTLTVSNMSPEDSSIYLCSVEGMNTEAFFGQGTRLTVV.